These T cell receptor beta chains were read from a single sample in a study of shared clonotypes between healthy human individuals. Libraries were prepared by immunoSEQ multiplex PCR; TCRdb keeps only in-frame clonotypes and omits some of them. The sample includes some 2,100,000 clones, 85% to 95% of them seen just once. Material: naive CD8+ T cells from PBMCs. The receptors shown here come from a man between 18 and 29 years old in good health. Some clones in this sample may be carry-over from other donors' samples. Both conserved end residues are trimmed from each CDR3. A D gene is named only where the DNA matches it firmly.

D gene: .
V gene: TRBV5-8
J gene: TRBJ1-2
CDR3 protein: ASSLKGYT

D gene: .
V gene: TRBV5-6
J gene: TRBJ1-2
CDR3 protein: ASSLKGYGYT

D gene: TRBD2
V gene: TRBV7-6
J gene: TRBJ2-1
CDR3 protein: ASSLGAGGGNEQF

D gene: TRBD1
V gene: TRBV15
J gene: TRBJ1-6
CDR3 protein: ATSPTGVHSPLH

D gene: .
V gene: TRBV7-3
J gene: TRBJ2-1
CDR3 protein: ASSQTGTLNEQF

D gene: .
V gene: TRBV5-5
J gene: TRBJ2-1
CDR3 protein: ASRDTGSDDEQF

D gene: TRBD2
V gene: TRBV9
J gene: TRBJ2-1
CDR3 protein: ASSVGLAGGSSSYNEQF

D gene: .
V gene: TRBV13
J gene: TRBJ1-1
CDR3 protein: ASSGQGFGAF

D gene: TRBD2
V gene: TRBV9
J gene: TRBJ2-3
CDR3 protein: ASSLGLAGNTDTQY

D gene: TRBD1
V gene: TRBV5-5
J gene: TRBJ1-2
CDR3 protein: ASSPDRGHNYGYT

D gene: .
V gene: TRBV7-6
J gene: TRBJ2-1
CDR3 protein: ASSLAPDRDEQF

D gene: TRBD2
V gene: TRBV28
J gene: TRBJ2-7
CDR3 protein: ASSPTGGYRLAGGYEQY

D gene: .
V gene: TRBV11-2
J gene: TRBJ2-1
CDR3 protein: ASSLIFGSSWEQF

D gene: TRBD1
V gene: TRBV27
J gene: TRBJ2-7
CDR3 protein: ASSMDRGSPYEQY

D gene: .
V gene: TRBV6-6
J gene: TRBJ2-4
CDR3 protein: ASNDRTDIQY

D gene: .
V gene: TRBV29-1
J gene: TRBJ2-2
CDR3 protein: SVRSRTGELF

D gene: TRBD1
V gene: TRBV10-2
J gene: TRBJ1-2
CDR3 protein: ASREDRASGYT

D gene: .
V gene: TRBV27
J gene: TRBJ2-1
CDR3 protein: ASSLSSRTGRIYDEQF

D gene: .
V gene: TRBV4-1
J gene: TRBJ1-3
CDR3 protein: ASSQLSPVAAGRENTIY

D gene: TRBD2
V gene: TRBV7-2
J gene: TRBJ2-7
CDR3 protein: ASSAWGGYEQY

D gene: .
V gene: TRBV30
J gene: TRBJ1-2
CDR3 protein: AWSGQLYVYGYT

D gene: .
V gene: TRBV19
J gene: TRBJ2-3
CDR3 protein: ASTPPEDEGTDTQY

D gene: .
V gene: TRBV5-4
J gene: TRBJ1-1
CDR3 protein: ASNQGGHRVRDTEAF